This T cell receptor (beta chain) came from a study of shared clonotypes between healthy human individuals. Whole-study results and caveats: An effect of sequencing depth on clonotype sharing among donors was expected. Naive CD4 clonotypes overlapped across a handful of donors at around 5%. The study found lower generation probabilities in non-shared clonotypes than in those shared by all four donors.

With regard to this clone: Its specificity is unknown.

The assay was immunoSEQ multiplex PCR, and TCRdb's table has in-frame clones only and misses some. The table lists under 2,500,000 clones, 90% to 97% of them singletons. Trimming removed 2 bases at V and 4 bases at J, with 12 bases between. This CDR3 comprises 15 residues. Germline loops: CDR1 MGHRA, CDR2 YSYEKL. V and J are TRBV4-1 and TRBJ1-3, with D maybe TRBD1 (6 bases). This sequence was found in a young man in good health. Sequenced sample: naive CD4+ T cells sorted from blood. The subset here: CD45RA+ positively selected. This CDR3 reads CASSQWGALGNTIYF. The DNA of the CDR3 is TGCGCCAGCAGCCAATGGGGGGCGTTGGGAAACACCATATATTTT.